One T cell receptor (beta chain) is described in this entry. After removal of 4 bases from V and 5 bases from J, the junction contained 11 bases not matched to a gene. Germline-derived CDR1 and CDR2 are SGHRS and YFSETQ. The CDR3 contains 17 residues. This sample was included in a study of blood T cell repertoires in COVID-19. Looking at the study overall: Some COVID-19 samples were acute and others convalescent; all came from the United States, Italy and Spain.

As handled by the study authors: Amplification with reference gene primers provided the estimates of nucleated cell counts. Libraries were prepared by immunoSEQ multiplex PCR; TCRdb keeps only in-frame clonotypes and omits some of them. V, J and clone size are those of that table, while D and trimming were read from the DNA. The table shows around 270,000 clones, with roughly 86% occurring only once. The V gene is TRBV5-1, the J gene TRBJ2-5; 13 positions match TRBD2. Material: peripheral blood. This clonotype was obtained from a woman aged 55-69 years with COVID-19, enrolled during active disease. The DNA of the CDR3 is TGCGCCAGCAGCCCGGGACTAGCGGGGAGAGGGGCGGAGACCCAGTACTTC. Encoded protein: CASSPGLAGRGAETQYF.